This note documents a single TCR beta chain sequence. Its specific antigen is unknown. No clone much larger than this one lies a single base away; base qualities are absent. CDR1 and CDR2 are drawn from the germline V gene: MNHEY, SVGAGI. The CDR3 holds 15 amino acids from the cysteine to the phenylalanine. Kept here is only the CDR3 DNA, which spans 45 bases and is read in frame from base 1. Compared with germline, V lacks 6 bases and J lacks 4 bases; bases without a gene match: 4. TCRbeta CDR3 regions were sequenced with the immunoSEQ Assay. After extraction, genomic DNA underwent amplification by bias-controlled multiplex PCR, followed by high-throughput sequencing. Per the original workflow: To quantify the absolute abundance of each unique TCRbeta CDR3 region, sequences were collapsed and filtered. T cell fraction was estimated by normalization of TCRbeta template counts to usable DNA, with usable DNA being measured through amplification of reference genes present in all nucleated cells. Repertoire TCRs were annotated as SARS-CoV-2-specific when V gene, CDR3 amino acid sequence and J gene were exactly matched to a known reactive TCR set. MIRA supplied the reference SARS-CoV-2 TCR set, which was filtered for enrichment in COVID-19-positive ImmuneCODE repertoires so that public or cross-reactive TCRs were removed. Using the MIRA antigens, annotated TCRs were further analysed by specific ORF or by position within an ORF. Depth was the summed frequency of annotated unique rearrangements, while breadth was defined as annotated unique rearrangements over total unique productive rearrangements. Group comparisons of TCR breadth used two-sided Wilcoxon rank-sum tests. Entries here come from immuneACCESS through TCRdb and include only in-frame sequences with V and J called. Some clones fail to appear in such tables; in the studies checked, an unresolved V gene covers under half of the shortfall, and the cause of the remainder is unknown. That table is the source of V, J and clone size, and D and trimming were worked out from the DNA. The sample table records hundreds of thousands of clones; roughly 80% of these occur just once. Roughly 7.4% of the sample lies in the top ten.

This specimen belongs to a study of Ad26.COV2.S vaccination and SARS-CoV-2 variants (dated by TCRdb to about 2021). A note on the overall study: Vaccine-arm donors were drawn from COV1001, a multicentre, randomized, double-blind, placebo-controlled phase I-IIa trial of Ad26.COV2.S in healthy adults. Dosing of Ad26.COV2.S was intramuscular, at either 5x10^10 or 1x10^11 viral particles, delivered as one shot or as two shots spaced 56 days apart. TCRbeta repertoire sequencing served as the tool for gauging how specific and how broad the SARS-CoV-2-reactive T cell receptors were following Ad26.COV2.S vaccination. A total of around 32 samples were included in the TCR-sequenced set, comprising 19 Ad26.COV2.S vaccine recipients, 5 placebo recipients and 8 SARS-CoV-2 convalescent individuals. Trial participants were randomized into five groups of five: low-dose or high-dose Ad26.COV2.S given once or twice, or placebo on both occasions. Investigators did not know the trial group allocation while performing experiments and assessing outcomes. What the study reported, not specific to this receptor: After vaccination, spike-specific CD8+ and CD4+ T cell responses were reported to show substantial breadth. Comparable non-spike TCR breadth was observed between vaccine and placebo recipients, consistent with only spike being contained in the vaccine. It was noted by the authors that total T cell responses may have been underestimated by the TCR breadth and depth analyses. Comparing responses between vaccine doses or regimens was not something the study was powered to do. Higher spike-specific TCR breadth was observed in Ad26.COV2.S recipients than in placebo recipients (P = 0.0014).

This sample's treatment or condition label indicates: some 20 received Ad26.COV2.S at low or high dose, single or two shots; 5 received placebo; per-sample allocation not given. Repertoires of vaccine and placebo recipients were sequenced from samples collected on day 63 after the first injection. Cohort 1b enrolled about two dozen adults aged 18-55 years at a single site in Boston, USA, between 29 July and 7 August 2020. Ad26.COV2.S consisted of a replication-incompetent adenovirus type 26 vector by which a prefusion-stabilized SARS-CoV-2 spike protein from the original Wuhan strain was expressed.

This TCR came from a person aged 18-65 years who received the Ad26.COV2.S COVID-19 vaccine or a placebo. The sequence links TRBV6-5 to TRBJ2-1; 12 central nucleotides agree with TRBD2. The source material was peripheral blood, sampled in a trial of Ad26.COV2.S vaccine versus placebo. The CDR3 in this case is CASRRLAGAYNEQFF. The DNA reads TGTGCCAGCAGGAGACTAGCGGGAGCATACAATGAGCAGTTCTTC.